The 8 T cell receptor beta chains below were found in one sample sequenced in a study of blood T cells in healthy people across ages. A sample-barcoded 5' primer and a J-beta primer mix were used in a second PCR of roughly 6 to 12 cycles. TCRdb called the 5' RACE reads again in MiXCR, with one record for every CDR3 protein. The sample lists roughly 680,000 distinct CDR3 sequences; roughly half were seen once. Source material: blood. The receptor source for this set is an elderly woman in good health.

The V and J genes are TRBV7-9 and TRBJ1-6, with D perhaps TRBD1 (5 bases). The CDR3 extends over 15 amino acids. V gave up 10 bases and J gave up 0 bases, with 13 bases separating them. Germline CDR1 reads SEHNR; CDR2 reads FQNEAQ (reference sequence). CDR3 DNA: TGTGCCACCTCTCAAGACAGCTCCTATAATTCACCCCTCCACTTT. Encoded protein: CATSQDSSYNSPLHF.

The rearrangement links TRBV20-1 to TRBJ2-7, with unresolved D. With 2 bases removed from V and 7 bases from J, the gap between germline ends came to 21 bases. This CDR3 region has 15 residues. In germline, CDR1 is DFQATT, CDR2 SNEGSKA (reference sequence). CDR3 coding DNA: TGCAGTGCTAGACCGATACCGGGTCGGTACAATGAGCAGTACTTC. It specifies CSARPIPGRYNEQYF.

The V call is TRBV20-1, the J call TRBJ1-1, with D tentatively TRBD1 (5 bases). CDR1 is DFQATT and CDR2 is SNEGSKA in the germline V gene (reference sequence). The CDR3 spans 13 residues. The germline V and J ends were trimmed by 3 bases and 4 bases, with 12 bases remaining between them. The CDR3 nucleotides are TGCAGTGCTAGGCCTTCAGGGTTCACTGAAGCTTTCTTT. Translation gives CSARPSGFTEAFF.

This clonotype was counted ten times or more. The chain is built from TRBV5-1 and TRBJ2-7, with 9 bases aligning to TRBD2. Trimming cost V 2 bases and J 3 bases; bases outside gene matches: 6. This CDR3 contains 15 residues. Germline V gene lookup returns CDR1 SGHRS and CDR2 YFSETQ. CDR3: CASSFGNSGSYEQYF. The CDR3 coding sequence is TGCGCCAGCAGCTTTGGTAATAGCGGGAGCTACGAGCAGTACTTC. The full variable domain, completed using reference TRBV5-1 and TRBJ2-7, is KAGVTQTPRYLIKTRGQQVTLSCSPISGHRSVSWYQQTPGQGLQFLFEYFSETQRNKGNFPGRFSGRQFSNSRSEMNVSTLELGDSALYLCASSFGNSGSYEQYFGPGTRLTVT.

This clonotype was detected once. V usage is TRBV6-5 and J usage is TRBJ2-5; weak D call: TRBD1 (6 bases). The CDR3 sequence is 13 residues long. Looked up from germline, CDR1 is MNHEY and CDR2 is SVGAGI. The ends were cut back, 4 bases at V and 13 bases at J, with 19 bases in the middle. CDR3 sequence (DNA): TGTGCCAGCAGTTGGGGGCCCCAGGGCTGGCCGTACTTC. Its protein product is CASSWGPQGWPYF.

This clonotype appeared a few times. V and J are TRBV28 and TRBJ1-4, with 7 bases fitting TRBD1. After removal of 3 bases from V and 11 bases from J, the junction contained 15 bases not matched to a gene. This CDR3 comprises 16 residues. The germline gives CDR1 MDHEN, CDR2 SYDVKM. Here the CDR3 DNA reads TGTGCCAGCAGTTTCCAGCAGGGGGGCAGCATAGGGAAACTGTTTTTT. This codes for CASSFQQGGSIGKLFF.

V and J are TRBV12-3 or TRBV12-4 and TRBJ2-4, with 7 positions matching TRBD2. This CDR3 comprises 18 residues. The ends lost 6 bases at V and 7 bases at J; junction bases unmatched: 21. The CDR3 spells CASSETLGRARSSNIQYF. CDR3 DNA sequence: TGTGCCAGCAGCGAAACTTTGGGGAGGGCTAGATCGTCGAACATTCAGTACTTC.

The chain joins TRBV7-3 to TRBJ2-5; D is unresolved. Germline loops: CDR1 SGHTA, CDR2 FQGTGA. V was trimmed by 4 bases and J by 5 bases, leaving 14 bases between them. The CDR3 runs to 14 residues. CDR3 region: CASSSPDLPETQYF. CDR3 nucleotide sequence: TGTGCCAGCAGCTCGCCGGACCTTCCTGAGACCCAGTACTTC.